Shown below are 2 T cell receptor beta chains from a single sample sequenced in a study of T cells expressing NK-cell markers. TCRdb derives one entry per CDR3 protein from the 5' RACE reads, leaving out DNA. The table counts over 350,000 distinct CDR3 sequences; over 8.5% lies in the top ten. Sequencing was carried out using blood T cells: a sorted CD56 or NKG2C T cell subset, CD4+ or CD8+ T cells, or bulk PBMC T cells (not recorded which). The receptor set was obtained from a woman aged 50 to 60 in good health.

The V gene is TRBV7-9, the J gene TRBJ1-6; the TRBD1 assignment by TCRdb is unverifiable without DNA. The germline V gene has CDR1 SEHNR and CDR2 FQNEAQ (reference sequence). The CDR3 is made up of 13 amino acids. CDR3 amino acids: CAPGTGGGSPLHF.

V and J are TRBV12-3 or TRBV12-4 and TRBJ2-5; TCRdb's D gene call, TRBD2, goes unchecked for lack of DNA. This CDR3 has 14 residues. The chain's CDR3 is CASYPAGSGETQYF.